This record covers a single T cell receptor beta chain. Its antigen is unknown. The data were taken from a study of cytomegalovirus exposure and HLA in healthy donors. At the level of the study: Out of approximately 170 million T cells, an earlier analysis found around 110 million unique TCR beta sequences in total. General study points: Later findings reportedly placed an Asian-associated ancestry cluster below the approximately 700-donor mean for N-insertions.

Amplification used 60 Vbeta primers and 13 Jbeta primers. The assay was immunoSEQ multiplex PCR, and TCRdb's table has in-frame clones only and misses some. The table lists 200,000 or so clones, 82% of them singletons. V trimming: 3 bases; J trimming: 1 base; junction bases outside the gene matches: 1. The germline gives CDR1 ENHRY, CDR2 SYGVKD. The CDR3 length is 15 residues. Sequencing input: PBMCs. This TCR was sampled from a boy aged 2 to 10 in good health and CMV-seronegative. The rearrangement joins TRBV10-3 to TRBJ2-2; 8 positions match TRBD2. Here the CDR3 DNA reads TGTGCCATCAGTGACCTAGCGGGGAACACCGGGGAGCTGTTTTTT. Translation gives CAISDLAGNTGELFF.